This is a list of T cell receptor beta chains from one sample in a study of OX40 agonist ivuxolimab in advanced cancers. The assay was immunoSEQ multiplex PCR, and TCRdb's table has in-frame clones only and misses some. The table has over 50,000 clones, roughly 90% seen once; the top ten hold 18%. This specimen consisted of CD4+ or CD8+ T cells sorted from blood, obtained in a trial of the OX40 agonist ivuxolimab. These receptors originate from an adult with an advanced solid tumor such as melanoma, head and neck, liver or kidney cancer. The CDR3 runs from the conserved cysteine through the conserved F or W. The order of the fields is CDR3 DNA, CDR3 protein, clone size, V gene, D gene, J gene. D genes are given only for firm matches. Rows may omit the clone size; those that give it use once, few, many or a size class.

TGTGCCAGCAGTCCCCGGGACATACCTAATCAGCCCCAGCATTTT CASSPRDIPNQPQHF - TRBV28 - TRBJ1-5
TGCGCCAGCAGCCAAGTGGTACTAGTGCCACCCCTCCACTTT CASSQVVLVPPLHF - TRBV4-3 - TRBJ1-6
TGTGCCAGCACGAGGACAGGGGAGGAGTACGAGCAGTACTTC CASTRTGEEYEQYF - TRBV28 TRBD1 TRBJ2-7
TGTGCCAGCAGCCCGTGGGGGACCCCCACTGAAGCTTTCTTT CASSPWGTPTEAFF - TRBV7-9 - TRBJ1-1
TGTGCCAGCAGCATGGGACAACAGAACACTGAAGCTTTCTTT CASSMGQQNTEAFF - TRBV12-1 - TRBJ1-1
TGTGCCAGTAGTATAGATCTTACAGGCATTAACTCGCAGTATTTT CASSIDLTGINSQYF - TRBV19 - TRBJ2-3
TGTGCCAGCGAACACCCGTCGGAAGTTTCCGAAGTTGGCGAACTGTTTTTT CASEHPSEVSEVGELFF - TRBV28 - TRBJ1-4
TGTGCCAGCAGTGAACCCTTAATAGCGGGAGTTGACGAGCAGTACTTC CASSEPLIAGVDEQYF - TRBV6-1 TRBD2 TRBJ2-7
TGTGCCAGCAGCGGGGGACTCTCATACAATGAGCAGTTCTTC CASSGGLSYNEQFF - TRBV5-6 - TRBJ2-1
TGCGCCAGCAGCCAAGATCGGAAGGATACGCAGTATTTT CASSQDRKDTQYF - TRBV4-3 - TRBJ2-3
TGCGCCAGCAGCCAGACAACAACTAATGAAAAACTGTTTTTT CASSQTTTNEKLFF - TRBV4-1 - TRBJ1-4
TGTGCCAGTAGTACCCGGACAGGGAGGAATTCACCCCTCCACTTT CASSTRTGRNSPLHF - TRBV19 TRBD1 TRBJ1-6
TGCGCCAGCAGCCTTAGCGGGGCCGGGGAGCTGTTTTTT CASSLSGAGELFF few TRBV10-1 TRBD2 TRBJ2-2
TGTGCCAGCAGTTATCCGGGACAGTCCCCCTACGAGCAGTACTTC CASSYPGQSPYEQYF once TRBV6-5 TRBD1 TRBJ2-7
TGTGCCAGCAGCTTTGACACAGGGGGCGAGCAGTACTTC CASSFDTGGEQYF - TRBV28 TRBD1 TRBJ2-7
TGTGCCAGTAGTATGCGGGGGACCCCGGTCGACGAGCAGTACTTC CASSMRGTPVDEQYF - TRBV19 TRBD2 TRBJ2-7
TGTGCCAGCGCTCCCGGGACTAGCTCCTACGAGCAGTACTTC CASAPGTSSYEQYF once TRBV7-9 TRBD2 TRBJ2-7
TGTGCCAGCAGTCCGGATGGGTTCACTGAAGCTTTCTTT CASSPDGFTEAFF - TRBV27 - TRBJ1-1
TGTGCCAGCAGCCCAAGATTCGGGGCCACCTACGAGCAGTACTTC CASSPRFGATYEQYF - TRBV16 - TRBJ2-7
TGTGCCAGCAGCGGGGAAATTACCTACAATGAGCAGTTCTTC CASSGEITYNEQFF - TRBV7-9 - TRBJ2-1
TGTGCCAGCGGTCGGACAGGGGCCTTCAATCAGCCCCAGCATTTT CASGRTGAFNQPQHF few TRBV28 TRBD1 TRBJ1-5
TGTGCCAGCAGCTTAAGGACAAACAATGAGCAGTTCTTC CASSLRTNNEQFF - TRBV11-3 - TRBJ2-1
TGTGCCAGCAGTGGTGTCGGTTCACGGGGCACCGGGGAGCTGTTTTTT CASSGVGSRGTGELFF - TRBV6-1 - TRBJ2-2
TGTGCCAGCAGCTGGGTTGCGGGAGGGCTCACAGATACGCAGTATTTT CASSWVAGGLTDTQYF - TRBV7-9 TRBD2 TRBJ2-3
TGCGCCAGCAGCCAGGACGGCCCTAATGAAAAACTGTTTTTT CASSQDGPNEKLFF - TRBV4-3 - TRBJ1-4
TGTGCCAGCAGCAAACGGACAGGGGCGAACACCGGGGAGCTGTTTTTT CASSKRTGANTGELFF - TRBV11-3 TRBD1 TRBJ2-2
TGTGCCAGCAGTTTATCGACTAACTCCTACAATGAGCAGTTCTTC CASSLSTNSYNEQFF - TRBV27 - TRBJ2-1
TGTGCCAGCAGCTCGGACAGGGGGGATGAAAAACTGTTTTTT CASSSDRGDEKLFF - TRBV28 TRBD1 TRBJ1-4
TGTGCCAGCAGTTATCGGACGGGGAATCAGCCCCAGCATTTT CASSYRTGNQPQHF - TRBV28 - TRBJ1-5
TGTGCCAGTAGTCCTGCCGGTTATTCACCCCTCCACTTT CASSPAGYSPLHF - TRBV19 - TRBJ1-6
TGTGCCAGCAGCTTCAGGAGCTCCTACAATGAGCAGTTCTTC CASSFRSSYNEQFF - TRBV11-3 - TRBJ2-1
TGCGCCAGCAGCCCCACGACAGGGGGCTTTGAGCAGTACTTC CASSPTTGGFEQYF - TRBV4-3 TRBD1 TRBJ2-7
TGTGCCAGCAGCTCCGGACTAGCGGGAGGGCCTGTAAATGAGCAGTTCTTC CASSSGLAGGPVNEQFF - TRBV7-6 TRBD2 TRBJ2-1
TGTGCCAGCAGTCCCAGCCCTGCGGGGCTAGCGGGAGTTGTCTTC CASSPSPAGLAGVVF - TRBV28 TRBD2 TRBJ2-1
TGTGCCAGCAGCGGAGATGGCAGGGAGGAGAGGTTC CASSGDGREERF - TRBV5-6 - TRBJ2-7
TGTGCCTGGACGCCTGGGGTTTACTCCTACGAGCAGTACTTC CAWTPGVYSYEQYF - TRBV30 - TRBJ2-7
TGCGCCAGCAGCTTGGGGGGCTCGGGTGAAAAACTGTTTTTT CASSLGGSGEKLFF - TRBV5-1 - TRBJ1-4
TGTGCCAGCAGCTCGGGGATGGATAATGGTGAGCAGTTCTTC CASSSGMDNGEQFF - TRBV5-6 - TRBJ2-1
TGTGCCAGTTCCACCCGGGACTCCCAGGCAGATACGCAGTATTTT CASSTRDSQADTQYF - TRBV19 - TRBJ2-3
TGTGCCAGCTCATCCGGGGGGACCTACAATGAGCAGTTCTTC CASSSGGTYNEQFF - TRBV7-8 TRBD2 TRBJ2-1
TGTGCCAGCAGTCCGTCGTGGGACAGAGGAGAGACCCAGTACTTC CASSPSWDRGETQYF - TRBV27 TRBD1 TRBJ2-5
TGTGCCAGCAGCGTTTGGACGGTGACCTCTGGGGCCAACGTCCTGACTTTC CASSVWTVTSGANVLTF - TRBV7-9 - TRBJ2-6
TGTGCCAGCAGTGAATACATAGCGGGAGGGGCCACAGATACGCAGTATTTT CASSEYIAGGATDTQYF - TRBV6-1 TRBD2 TRBJ2-3
TGTGCCAGCAGCTTAAACGGGCTTAATGAAAAACTGTTTTTT CASSLNGLNEKLFF - TRBV7-9 - TRBJ1-4
TGTGCCAGCAGCAGGACAGGGGGCTCCGAAAAACTGTTTTTT CASSRTGGSEKLFF once TRBV5-8 TRBD1 TRBJ1-4
TGTGCCAGCAGAGCCGGGACAGGGGACTACACTGAAGCTTTCTTT CASRAGTGDYTEAFF - TRBV2 TRBD1 TRBJ1-1
TGTGCCAGCAGCTTAGATTCGGGGACAAGGAACGAGCAGTACTTC CASSLDSGTRNEQYF many TRBV11-3 - TRBJ2-7
TGTGCCAGCAGCTTGGCGGCTAGCGGGAGGGTTAATGAGCAGTTCTTC CASSLAASGRVNEQFF - TRBV5-8 TRBD2 TRBJ2-1
TGTGCCAGTAGCTGGGGACAGGGGACCTACGAGCAGTACTTC CASSWGQGTYEQYF few TRBV19 TRBD1 TRBJ2-7
TGTGCCACCAGCAGAGGCCACCCGCGGGGTTTACAAGAGACCCAGTACTTC CATSRGHPRGLQETQYF - TRBV15 - TRBJ2-5